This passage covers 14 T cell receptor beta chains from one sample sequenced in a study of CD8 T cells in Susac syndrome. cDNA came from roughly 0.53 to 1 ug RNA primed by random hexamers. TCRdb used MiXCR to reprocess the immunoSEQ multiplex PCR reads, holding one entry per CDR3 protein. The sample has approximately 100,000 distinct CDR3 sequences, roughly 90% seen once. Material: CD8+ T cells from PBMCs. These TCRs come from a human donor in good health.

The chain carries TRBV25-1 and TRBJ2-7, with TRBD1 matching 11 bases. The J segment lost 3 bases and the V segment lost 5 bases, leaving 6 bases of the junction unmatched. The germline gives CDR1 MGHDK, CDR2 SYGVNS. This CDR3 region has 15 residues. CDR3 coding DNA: TGTGCCAGCAGTAAAACCGGGACAGGGGGCTACGAGCAGTACTTC. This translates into CASSKTGTGGYEQYF.

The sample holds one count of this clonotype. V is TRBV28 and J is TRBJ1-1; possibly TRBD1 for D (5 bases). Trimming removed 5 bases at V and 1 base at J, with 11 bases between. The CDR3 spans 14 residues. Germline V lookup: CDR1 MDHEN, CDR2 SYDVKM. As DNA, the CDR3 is TGTGCCAGCAGTAAGGGACGGCAGAACACTGAAGCTTTCTTT. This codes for CASSKGRQNTEAFF.

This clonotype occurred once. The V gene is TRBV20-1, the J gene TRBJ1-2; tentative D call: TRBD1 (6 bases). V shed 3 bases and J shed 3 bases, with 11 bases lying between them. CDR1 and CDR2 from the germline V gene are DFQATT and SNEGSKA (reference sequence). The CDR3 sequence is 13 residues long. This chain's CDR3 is CSARAGADYGYTF. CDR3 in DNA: TGCAGTGCTAGGGCAGGGGCCGACTATGGCTACACCTTC.

The CDR3 DNA reads as TGTGCCAGCAGCTTAACCTTAGGAGCGAATGAGCAGTTCTTC. Protein: CASSLTLGANEQFF. The chain couples TRBV7-3 to TRBJ2-1; D is unresolved. Germline V CDR1 and CDR2: SGHTA, FQGTGA. The CDR3 consists of 14 residues. V lost 0 bases and J 7 bases, leaving 10 bases between the germline ends.

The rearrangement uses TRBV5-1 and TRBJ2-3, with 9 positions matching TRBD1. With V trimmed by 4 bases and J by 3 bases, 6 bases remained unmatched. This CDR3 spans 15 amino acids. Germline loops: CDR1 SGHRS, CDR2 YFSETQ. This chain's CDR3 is CASSEGDRVTDTQYF. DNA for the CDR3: TGCGCCAGCAGCGAAGGGGACAGGGTGACAGATACGCAGTATTTT. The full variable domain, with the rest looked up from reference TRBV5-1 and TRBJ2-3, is KAGVTQTPRYLIKTRGQQVTLSCSPISGHRSVSWYQQTPGQGLQFLFEYFSETQRNKGNFPGRFSGRQFSNSRSEMNVSTLELGDSALYLCASSEGDRVTDTQYFGPGTRLTVL.

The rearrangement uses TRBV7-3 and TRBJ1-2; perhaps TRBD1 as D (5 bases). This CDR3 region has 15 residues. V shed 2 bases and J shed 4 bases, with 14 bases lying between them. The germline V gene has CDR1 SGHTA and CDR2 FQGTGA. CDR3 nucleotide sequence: TGTGCCAGCAGCTTAGGGGACCTTTCCCCCTATGGCTACACCTTC. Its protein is CASSLGDLSPYGYTF.

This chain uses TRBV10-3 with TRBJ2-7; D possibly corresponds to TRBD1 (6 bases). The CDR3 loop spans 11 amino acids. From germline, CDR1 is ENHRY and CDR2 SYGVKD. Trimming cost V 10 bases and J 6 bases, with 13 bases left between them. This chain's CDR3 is CATQQGGEQYF. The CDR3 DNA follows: TGTGCCACGCAACAGGGTGGCGAGCAGTACTTC.

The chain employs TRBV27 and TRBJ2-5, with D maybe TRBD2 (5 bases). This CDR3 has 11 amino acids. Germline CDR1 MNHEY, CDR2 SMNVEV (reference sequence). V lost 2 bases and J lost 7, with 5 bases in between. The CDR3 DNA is TGTGCCAGCAGTTTAGGAGGGACCCAGTACTTC. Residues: CASSLGGTQYF.

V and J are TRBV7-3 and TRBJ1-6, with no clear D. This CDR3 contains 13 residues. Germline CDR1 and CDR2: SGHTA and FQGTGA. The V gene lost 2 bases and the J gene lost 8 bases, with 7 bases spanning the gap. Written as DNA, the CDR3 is TGTGCCAGCAGCTTAGAACGCGATTCACCCCTCCACTTT. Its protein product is CASSLERDSPLHF.

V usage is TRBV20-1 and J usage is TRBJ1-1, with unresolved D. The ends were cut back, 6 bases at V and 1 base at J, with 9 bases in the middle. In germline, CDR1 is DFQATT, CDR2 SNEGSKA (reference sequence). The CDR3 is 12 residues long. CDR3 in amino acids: CSATNTNTEAFF. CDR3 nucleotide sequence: TGCAGTGCCACGAATACGAACACTGAAGCTTTCTTT.

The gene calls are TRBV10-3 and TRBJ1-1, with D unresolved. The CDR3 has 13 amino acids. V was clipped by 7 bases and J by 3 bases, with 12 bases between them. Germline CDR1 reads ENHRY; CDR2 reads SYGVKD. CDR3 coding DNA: TGTGCCATCAAGAACAGTGTGGACACTGAAGCTTTCTTT. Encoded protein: CAIKNSVDTEAFF.

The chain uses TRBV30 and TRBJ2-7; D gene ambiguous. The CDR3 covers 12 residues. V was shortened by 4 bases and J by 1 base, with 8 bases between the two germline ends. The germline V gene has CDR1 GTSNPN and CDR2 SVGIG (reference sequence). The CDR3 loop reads CAWITESYEQYF. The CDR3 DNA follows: TGTGCCTGGATTACAGAATCCTACGAGCAGTACTTC. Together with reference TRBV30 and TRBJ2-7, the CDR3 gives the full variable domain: SQTIHQWPATLVQPVGSPLSLECTVEGTSNPNLYWYRQAAGRGLQLLFYSVGIGQISSEVPQNLSASRPQDRQFILSSKKLLLSDSGFYLCAWITESYEQYFGPGTRLTVT.

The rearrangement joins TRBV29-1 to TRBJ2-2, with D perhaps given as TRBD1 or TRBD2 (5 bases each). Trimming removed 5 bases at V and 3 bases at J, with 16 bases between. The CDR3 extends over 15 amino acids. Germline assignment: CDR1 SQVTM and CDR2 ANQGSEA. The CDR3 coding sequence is TGCAGCGTTCAACGAGGGGCTGGCGACACCGGGGAGCTGTTTTTT. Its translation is CSVQRGAGDTGELFF.

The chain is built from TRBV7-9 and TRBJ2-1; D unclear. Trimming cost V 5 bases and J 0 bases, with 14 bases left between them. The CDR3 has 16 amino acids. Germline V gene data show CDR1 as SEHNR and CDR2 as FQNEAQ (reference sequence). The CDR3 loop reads CASSGTRGSSYNEQFF. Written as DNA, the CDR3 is TGTGCCAGCAGCGGCACTCGAGGTAGCTCCTACAATGAGCAGTTCTTC.